This is a list of T cell receptor beta chains from one sample in a study of human T cells and chemical hapten exposure. TCRdb ran MiXCR on the reads and lists one entry per CDR3 protein. The sample comprises about 120,000 distinct CDR3 sequences, approximately 9.3% of which are singletons, and roughly 1.5% rests with the top ten. Specimen: whole blood. These receptors were collected from a human donor in good health. Some clones in this sample may be carry-over from other donors' samples. CDR3s include the opening cysteine and the closing phenylalanine or tryptophan. D genes are given only for firm matches. The listing skips clone size in some rows; elsewhere it reads once, few, many or a size class.

v_gene: TRBV25-1; d_gene: NA; abundance: few; j_gene: TRBJ2-7; CDR3aa: CASSDRGYEQYF; CDR3nt: TGTGCCAGCAGTGACAGGGGTTACGAGCAGTACTTC
v_gene: TRBV19; d_gene: TRBD2; abundance: many; j_gene: TRBJ2-1; CDR3aa: CASSTGLAGESYNEQFF; CDR3nt: TGTGCCAGTAGTACGGGACTAGCGGGAGAGAGCTACAATGAGCAGTTCTTC
v_gene: TRBV7-2; d_gene: NA; abundance: many; j_gene: TRBJ1-6; CDR3aa: CASSLKAGEGNNSPLHF; CDR3nt: TGTGCCAGCAGCTTAAAGGCAGGGGAGGGAAATAATTCACCCCTCCACTTT
v_gene: TRBV20-1; d_gene: TRBD1; abundance: many; j_gene: TRBJ1-2; CDR3aa: CSGTGEIQGYTF; CDR3nt: TGCAGTGGGACAGGGGAGATACAAGGCTACACCTTC
v_gene: TRBV2; d_gene: NA; abundance: NA; j_gene: TRBJ1-5; CDR3aa: CASSLGTHSNQPQHF; CDR3nt: TGTGCCAGCAGTCTAGGGACACATAGCAATCAGCCCCAGCATTTT
v_gene: TRBV11-2; d_gene: TRBD2; abundance: many; j_gene: TRBJ2-1; CDR3aa: CASSLPGLAGPSYNEQFF; CDR3nt: TGTGCCAGCAGCTTACCGGGACTAGCGGGACCCTCCTACAATGAGCAGTTCTTC
v_gene: TRBV20-1; d_gene: TRBD1; abundance: NA; j_gene: TRBJ1-2; CDR3aa: CSANDRTGYNYGYTF; CDR3nt: TGCAGTGCTAACGACCGGACAGGTTATAACTATGGCTACACCTTC
v_gene: TRBV5-8; d_gene: TRBD1; abundance: many; j_gene: TRBJ1-4; CDR3aa: CASSAGQGGNEKLFF; CDR3nt: TGTGCCAGCAGCGCAGGACAGGGGGGGAATGAAAAACTGTTTTTT
v_gene: TRBV19; d_gene: NA; abundance: few; j_gene: TRBJ2-7; CDR3aa: CASSMRGLSPYEQYF; CDR3nt: TGTGCCAGTAGTATGAGAGGGTTGAGTCCCTACGAGCAGTACTTC
v_gene: TRBV2; d_gene: NA; abundance: many; j_gene: TRBJ1-4; CDR3aa: CASRTSQYGTSREEKLFF; CDR3nt: TGTGCCAGCAGAACGAGTCAGTACGGGACCTCCCGAGAGGAAAAACTGTTTTTT
v_gene: TRBV6-2/TRBV6-3; d_gene: NA; abundance: few; j_gene: TRBJ1-5; CDR3aa: CASTFRDYDQPQHF; CDR3nt: TGTGCCAGCACCTTCCGGGACTACGATCAGCCCCAGCATTTT
v_gene: TRBV5-4; d_gene: NA; abundance: NA; j_gene: TRBJ2-1; CDR3aa: CASSHSDGYNEQFF; CDR3nt: TGTGCCAGCAGTCATTCGGACGGCTACAATGAGCAGTTCTTC
v_gene: TRBV6-5; d_gene: NA; abundance: many; j_gene: TRBJ2-2; CDR3aa: CASFRGTGELFF; CDR3nt: TGTGCCAGCTTCAGGGGTACCGGGGAGCTGTTTTTT
v_gene: TRBV20-1; d_gene: NA; abundance: few; j_gene: TRBJ1-2; CDR3aa: CSARDPDRPTNYGYTF; CDR3nt: TGCAGTGCTAGAGATCCCGACAGGCCTACTAACTATGGCTACACCTTC
v_gene: TRBV29-1; d_gene: NA; abundance: NA; j_gene: TRBJ2-2; CDR3aa: CSVLKAAEQGTGELFF; CDR3nt: TGCAGCGTCCTAAAGGCTGCAGAACAAGGCACCGGGGAGCTGTTTTTT
v_gene: TRBV6-1; d_gene: TRBD1; abundance: many; j_gene: TRBJ1-5; CDR3aa: CASTLQGAGQPQHF; CDR3nt: TGTGCCAGCACACTGCAGGGGGCTGGTCAGCCCCAGCATTTT
v_gene: TRBV20-1; d_gene: NA; abundance: many; j_gene: TRBJ1-6; CDR3aa: CSAILGGHNSPLHF; CDR3nt: TGCAGTGCCATCCTCGGGGGGCATAATTCACCCCTCCACTTT
v_gene: TRBV6-5; d_gene: NA; abundance: many; j_gene: TRBJ2-3; CDR3aa: CASSSSLLRTDTQYF; CDR3nt: TGTGCCAGCAGTTCTAGCTTACTCCGCACAGATACGCAGTATTTT
v_gene: TRBV6-5; d_gene: NA; abundance: many; j_gene: TRBJ2-7; CDR3aa: CASSYSRRNEQYF; CDR3nt: TGTGCCAGCAGTTACTCGAGAAGAAATGAGCAGTACTTC
v_gene: TRBV6-5; d_gene: TRBD1; abundance: many; j_gene: TRBJ1-1; CDR3aa: CASSLGQGAVNTEAFF; CDR3nt: TGTGCCAGCAGCCTCGGACAGGGGGCTGTGAACACTGAAGCTTTCTTT
v_gene: TRBV20-1; d_gene: NA; abundance: NA; j_gene: TRBJ2-5; CDR3aa: CSARELAEETQCF; CDR3nt: TGCAGTGCTAGAGAGTTAGCGGAAGAGACCCAGTGCTTC
v_gene: TRBV20-1; d_gene: TRBD2; abundance: many; j_gene: TRBJ2-3; CDR3aa: CSARTSGRARTDTQYF; CDR3nt: TGCAGTGCCAGGACTAGCGGGAGGGCCCGCACAGATACGCAGTATTTT
v_gene: TRBV20-1; d_gene: NA; abundance: many; j_gene: TRBJ1-1; CDR3aa: CSALDLMNTEAFF; CDR3nt: TGCAGTGCTTTAGACCTTATGAACACTGAAGCTTTCTTT
v_gene: TRBV20-1; d_gene: NA; abundance: NA; j_gene: TRBJ1-5; CDR3aa: CSARAPRTYSNQPQHF; CDR3nt: TGCAGTGCTAGAGCCCCCCGGACCTATAGCAATCAGCCCCAGCATTTT
v_gene: TRBV10-2; d_gene: TRBD1; abundance: many; j_gene: TRBJ1-1; CDR3aa: CASSRSGTDFTEAFF; CDR3nt: TGCGCCAGCAGCCGTTCCGGGACAGACTTCACTGAAGCTTTCTTT
v_gene: TRBV2; d_gene: NA; abundance: many; j_gene: TRBJ1-5; CDR3aa: CASRSDSSNQPQHF; CDR3nt: TGTGCCAGCAGGTCGGACAGTAGCAATCAGCCCCAGCATTTT
v_gene: TRBV11-2; d_gene: NA; abundance: many; j_gene: TRBJ2-5; CDR3aa: CASSLAGTGRRAQYF; CDR3nt: TGTGCCAGCAGCTTAGCGGGAACAGGGCGCCGGGCCCAGTACTTC
v_gene: TRBV5-1; d_gene: TRBD1; abundance: many; j_gene: TRBJ1-2; CDR3aa: CASSIAGQGLWNGYTF; CDR3nt: TGCGCCAGCAGTATCGCGGGACAGGGGCTTTGGAATGGCTACACCTTC
v_gene: TRBV11-2; d_gene: NA; abundance: many; j_gene: TRBJ1-5; CDR3aa: CASSLNRAQPQHF; CDR3nt: TGTGCCAGCAGCTTAAACAGGGCCCAGCCCCAGCATTTT
v_gene: TRBV7-2; d_gene: TRBD2; abundance: NA; j_gene: TRBJ2-7; CDR3aa: CASSLRVLAGRPYEQYF; CDR3nt: TGTGCCAGCAGCTTAAGGGTTCTAGCGGGACGGCCCTACGAGCAGTACTTC
v_gene: TRBV19; d_gene: NA; abundance: few; j_gene: TRBJ2-3; CDR3aa: CASSSRQGTDTQYF; CDR3nt: TGTGCCAGTAGTAGTCGACAGGGCACAGATACGCAGTATTTT
v_gene: TRBV7-2; d_gene: NA; abundance: few; j_gene: TRBJ2-3; CDR3aa: CASSPRGRSGDTQYF; CDR3nt: TGTGCCAGCAGCCCCCGGGGTCGGTCTGGGGATACGCAGTATTTT
v_gene: TRBV25-1; d_gene: TRBD2; abundance: NA; j_gene: TRBJ2-7; CDR3aa: CASSEFGRGPEQYF; CDR3nt: TGTGCCAGCAGTGAATTTGGGAGGGGACCCGAGCAGTACTTC
v_gene: TRBV6-5; d_gene: TRBD2; abundance: NA; j_gene: TRBJ2-1; CDR3aa: CASSYQPGLAGYEQFF; CDR3nt: TGTGCCAGCAGTTATCAGCCGGGACTAGCGGGATATGAGCAGTTCTTC
v_gene: TRBV6-5; d_gene: TRBD1; abundance: many; j_gene: TRBJ2-7; CDR3aa: CASSPPQVGQGLRKQYF; CDR3nt: TGTGCCAGCAGTCCCCCGCAGGTGGGACAGGGCTTAAGAAAGCAGTACTTC
v_gene: TRBV7-9; d_gene: TRBD2; abundance: NA; j_gene: TRBJ2-3; CDR3aa: CASSFPGLAGGSTQYF; CDR3nt: TGTGCCAGCAGCTTTCCGGGACTAGCGGGAGGGAGTACGCAGTATTTT
v_gene: TRBV7-9; d_gene: NA; abundance: NA; j_gene: TRBJ1-4; CDR3aa: CASSPAGGGEVRKLFF; CDR3nt: TGTGCCAGCAGCCCGGCGGGGGGCGGGGAGGTGAGGAAACTGTTTTTT
v_gene: TRBV7-6; d_gene: NA; abundance: NA; j_gene: TRBJ2-7; CDR3aa: CASSFTSQGLFYEQYF; CDR3nt: TGTGCCAGCAGCTTTACGAGTCAGGGGCTTTTCTACGAGCAGTACTTC
v_gene: TRBV29-1; d_gene: NA; abundance: NA; j_gene: TRBJ2-4; CDR3aa: CSVDGTGKGAKNIQYF; CDR3nt: TGCAGCGTTGATGGAACAGGGAAGGGAGCCAAAAACATTCAGTACTTC
v_gene: TRBV5-4; d_gene: NA; abundance: NA; j_gene: TRBJ2-5; CDR3aa: CASSLGSMKTQYF; CDR3nt: TGTGCCAGCAGCTTGGGCAGTATGAAGACCCAGTACTTC
v_gene: TRBV2; d_gene: TRBD1; abundance: many; j_gene: TRBJ1-5; CDR3aa: CASGTTGVNQPQHF; CDR3nt: TGTGCCAGCGGCACTACAGGGGTCAATCAGCCCCAGCATTTT
v_gene: TRBV12-3/TRBV12-4; d_gene: NA; abundance: many; j_gene: TRBJ1-2; CDR3aa: CASSLTDNYGYTF; CDR3nt: TGTGCCAGCAGTTTAACAGATAACTATGGCTACACCTTC
v_gene: TRBV9; d_gene: TRBD1; abundance: NA; j_gene: TRBJ1-2; CDR3aa: CASTTAQGAWRGYTF; CDR3nt: TGTGCCAGCACCACAGCCCAGGGGGCTTGGCGCGGCTACACCTTC
v_gene: TRBV6-2/TRBV6-3; d_gene: TRBD1; abundance: many; j_gene: TRBJ2-1; CDR3aa: CASSLQGIYNEQFF; CDR3nt: TGTGCCAGCAGCTTACAGGGGATTTACAATGAGCAGTTCTTC
v_gene: TRBV5-1; d_gene: TRBD1; abundance: NA; j_gene: TRBJ2-7; CDR3aa: CASSNLQGATNEQYF; CDR3nt: TGCGCCAGCAGCAACCTACAGGGGGCGACCAACGAGCAGTACTTC
v_gene: TRBV24-1; d_gene: TRBD2; abundance: NA; j_gene: TRBJ2-3; CDR3aa: CATREGRDTDTQYF; CDR3nt: TGTGCCACCAGAGAGGGGAGGGACACAGATACGCAGTATTTT
v_gene: TRBV4-2; d_gene: NA; abundance: few; j_gene: TRBJ2-5; CDR3aa: CASSQRWSEEETQYF; CDR3nt: TGTGCCAGCAGCCAGAGGTGGTCGGAGGAGGAGACCCAGTACTTC
v_gene: TRBV6-5; d_gene: TRBD1; abundance: NA; j_gene: TRBJ1-1; CDR3aa: CASSYYPPGQTFNTEAFF; CDR3nt: TGTGCCAGCAGTTACTATCCCCCGGGACAGACATTTAACACTGAAGCTTTCTTT
v_gene: TRBV11-1; d_gene: TRBD1; abundance: many; j_gene: TRBJ2-5; CDR3aa: CASSTPTGGVETQYF; CDR3nt: TGTGCCAGCAGCACCCCGACAGGGGGCGTGGAGACCCAGTACTTC
v_gene: TRBV5-6; d_gene: NA; abundance: few; j_gene: TRBJ1-6; CDR3aa: CASSSRDRLNSPLHF; CDR3nt: TGTGCCAGCAGCTCCCGGGACCGCTTGAATTCACCCCTCCACTTT
v_gene: TRBV10-3; d_gene: TRBD1; abundance: NA; j_gene: TRBJ2-7; CDR3aa: CAISGPGQALVQYF; CDR3nt: TGTGCCATCAGTGGTCCCGGACAGGCCCTCGTGCAGTACTTC
v_gene: TRBV24-1; d_gene: NA; abundance: NA; j_gene: TRBJ2-5; CDR3aa: CATSEGAGLEETQYF; CDR3nt: TGTGCCACCAGTGAGGGGGCAGGACTCGAAGAGACCCAGTACTTC
v_gene: TRBV20-1; d_gene: TRBD1; abundance: NA; j_gene: TRBJ1-4; CDR3aa: CSAGDRGLATNEKLFF; CDR3nt: TGCAGTGCTGGGGACAGGGGGCTTGCAACTAATGAAAAACTGTTTTTT